The clone carrying this T cell receptor beta chain ranks as large (0.1 to 1%). Its target is unknown. This sample is drawn from a study of circulating CD8 cells and anti-PD-1 response in melanoma. Study outcomes and limitations: Under 8% of TRB clonotypes were shared between subsets at M1. PD-1 and DPOS subsets showed similar, higher clonality than DNEG. Only baseline and M1 samples entered the published repertoire comparisons.

Sorting of live CD3+CD8+TCRalphabeta+ cells by PD-1 and/or TIGIT gave four subsets. Using about 15 ng of total RNA, TCR libraries were made with the QIAseq Immune Repertoire TCR panel. One entry per CDR3 protein results from TCRdb running MiXCR on the reads. The sample holds about 590 distinct CDR3 sequences, 5.5% to 6% seen once. Germline CDR1 SGHTA, CDR2 FQGTGA. The CDR3 length is 14 residues. Trimming removed 3 bases from V and 0 bases from J, with 8 bases in between. The rearrangement uses TRBV7-3 and TRBJ1-2; D is perhaps TRBD1 (5 bases). The sequencing here drew on CD8+ T cells from PBMCs, taken at baseline or after one month of anti-PD-1 therapy (not recorded which). This TCR came from a human donor with melanoma. The CDR3 DNA is TGTGCCAGCAGCTTGACAGCCCCTAACTATGGCTACACCTTC. It specifies CASSLTAPNYGYTF.